The 3 T cell receptor beta chains in this list originate from one sample, sequenced in a study of T cell changes during pregnancy in multiple sclerosis. Assay: immunoSEQ multiplex PCR; the TCRdb copy retains only in-frame clones and omits some. Seen here are just under 80,000 clones, roughly 93% observed once, and the top ten hold about 0.72%. The sequences come from peripheral blood, collected in the second trimester of pregnancy. These receptors all stem from a female donor in good health, enrolled as a control in a pregnancy study.

This clone was recorded a few times. This sequence joins TRBV6-5 and TRBJ1-1; D gene uncertain. CDR3 size: 11 residues. Trimming took off 8 bases at V and 1 base at J, with 5 bases between the two ends. In germline, CDR1 is MNHEY, CDR2 SVGAGI. Here the CDR3 DNA reads TGTGCCAGCGGGCGGAACACTGAAGCTTTCTTT. Its protein product is CASGRNTEAFF.

V is TRBV9 and J is TRBJ2-7; a weak D match, TRBD2 (5 bases). The CDR3 spans 14 residues. Germline CDR1 reads SGDLS; CDR2 reads YYNGEE. The V end was cut by 6 bases, the J end by 4 bases, with 17 bases between. CDR3 bases: TGTGCCAGCACCGGGATCCCACCGTTGTACGAGCAGTACTTC. Amino acid sequence: CASTGIPPLYEQYF.

The count of this clone is one. The V gene is TRBV11-2, the J gene TRBJ2-3; 8 nucleotides agree with TRBD2. After removal of 1 base from V and 2 bases from J, the junction contained 5 bases not matched to a gene. CDR1 is SGHAT, CDR2 FQNNGV, per germline. The CDR3 is made up of 16 amino acids. The CDR3 sequence is CASSLAAGGITDTQYF. The CDR3 bases are TGTGCCAGCAGCTTAGCGGCGGGGGGCATCACAGATACGCAGTATTTT.